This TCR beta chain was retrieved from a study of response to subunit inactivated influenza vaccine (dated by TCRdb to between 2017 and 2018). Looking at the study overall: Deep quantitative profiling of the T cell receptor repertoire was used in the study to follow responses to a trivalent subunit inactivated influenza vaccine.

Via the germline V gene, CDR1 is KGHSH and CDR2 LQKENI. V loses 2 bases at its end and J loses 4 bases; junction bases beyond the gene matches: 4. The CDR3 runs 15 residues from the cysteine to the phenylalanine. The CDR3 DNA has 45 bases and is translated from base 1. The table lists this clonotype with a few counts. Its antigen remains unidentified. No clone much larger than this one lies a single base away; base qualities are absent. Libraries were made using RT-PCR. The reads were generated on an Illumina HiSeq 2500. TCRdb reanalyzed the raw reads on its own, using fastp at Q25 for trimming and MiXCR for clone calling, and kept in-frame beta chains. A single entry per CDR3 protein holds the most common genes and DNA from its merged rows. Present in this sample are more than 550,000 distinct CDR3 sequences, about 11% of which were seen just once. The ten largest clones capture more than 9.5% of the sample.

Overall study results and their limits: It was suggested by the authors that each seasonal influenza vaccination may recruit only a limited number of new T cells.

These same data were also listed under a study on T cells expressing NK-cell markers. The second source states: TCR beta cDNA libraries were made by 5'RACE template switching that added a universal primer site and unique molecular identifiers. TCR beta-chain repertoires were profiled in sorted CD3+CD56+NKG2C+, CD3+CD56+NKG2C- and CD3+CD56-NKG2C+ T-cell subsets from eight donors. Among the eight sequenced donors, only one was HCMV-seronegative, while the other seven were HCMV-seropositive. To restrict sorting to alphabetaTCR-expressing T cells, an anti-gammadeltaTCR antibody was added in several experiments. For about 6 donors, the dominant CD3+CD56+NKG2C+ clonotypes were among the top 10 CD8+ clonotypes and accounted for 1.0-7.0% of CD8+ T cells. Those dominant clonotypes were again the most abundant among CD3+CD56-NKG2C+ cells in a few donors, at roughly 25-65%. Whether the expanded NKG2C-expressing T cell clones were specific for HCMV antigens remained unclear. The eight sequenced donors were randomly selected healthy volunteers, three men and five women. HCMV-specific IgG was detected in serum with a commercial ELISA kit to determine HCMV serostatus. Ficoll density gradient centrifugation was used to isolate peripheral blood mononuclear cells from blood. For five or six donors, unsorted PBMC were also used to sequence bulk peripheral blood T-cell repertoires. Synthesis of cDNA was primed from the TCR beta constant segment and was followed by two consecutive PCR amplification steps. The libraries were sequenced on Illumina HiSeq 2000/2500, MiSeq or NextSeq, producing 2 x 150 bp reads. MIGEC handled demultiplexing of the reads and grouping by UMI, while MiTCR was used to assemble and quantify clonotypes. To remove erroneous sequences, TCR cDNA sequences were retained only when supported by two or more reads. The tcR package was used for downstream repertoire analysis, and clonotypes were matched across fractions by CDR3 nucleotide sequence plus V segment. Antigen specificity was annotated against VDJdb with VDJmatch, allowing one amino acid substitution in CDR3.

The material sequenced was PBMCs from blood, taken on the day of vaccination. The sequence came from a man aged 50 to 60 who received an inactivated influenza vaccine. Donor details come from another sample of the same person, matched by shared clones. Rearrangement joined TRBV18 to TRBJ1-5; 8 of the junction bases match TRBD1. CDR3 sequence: CASSPNGQGNQPQHF. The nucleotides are TGTGCCAGCTCACCAAATGGACAGGGTAATCAGCCCCAGCATTTT.